One sample yielded the 7 T cell receptor beta chains listed below, sequenced in a study of blood T cell repertoires in COVID-19 (dated by TCRdb to the early 2020s). Library method: the immunoSEQ multiplex PCR assay. TCRdb limited this immuneACCESS table to in-frame rearrangements with V and J called. A share of clones is missing; checked studies link under half to unresolved V genes, and the rest is unexplained. This sample has 200,000 to 250,000 clones in its table, and around 89% of those were observed once. Together, the top ten hold about 15% of the sample. Sequencing was done on a sample of PBMCs or T cells enriched from blood (not recorded which). These receptors originate from a man under 40 who had been exposed to COVID-19.

The genes are TRBV19 and TRBJ1-4; D unresolved. CDR1 is LNHDA and CDR2 is SQIVND in the germline V gene (reference sequence). V was trimmed by 8 bases and J by 11 bases, leaving 18 bases between them. The CDR3 is 13 amino acids. CDR3 in amino acids: CASSGGRRVKLFF. CDR3 in DNA: TGTGCCAGTTCTGGTGGGAGGCGGGTGAAACTGTTTTTT.

The V call is TRBV7-2, the J call TRBJ2-1; 8 bases are shared with TRBD2. The length of the CDR3 is 15 residues. The trim removed 5 bases at V and 3 bases at J, leaving 6 bases unmatched. CDR1 and CDR2 (germline): SGHTA, FQGNSA. The CDR3 sequence: CASSPGTRLYNEQFF. Written as DNA, the CDR3 is TGTGCCAGCAGCCCCGGGACTAGACTCTACAATGAGCAGTTCTTC.

The V call is TRBV16, the J call TRBJ1-1; D is undetermined. The CDR3 runs to 13 residues. With 2 bases removed from V and 6 bases from J, the gap between germline ends came to 10 bases. The germline V gene encodes CDR1 KGHSY and CDR2 FQNENV. DNA of the CDR3: TGTGCCAGCAGCCAAAGAGGATCCCCTGAAGCTTTCTTT. Protein product: CASSQRGSPEAFF.

The chain is built from TRBV12-5 and TRBJ1-3; D may be TRBD1 (5 bases). This CDR3 is 15 amino acids long. Germline V gene lookup returns CDR1 LGHNT and CDR2 FRNRAP. V was clipped by 4 bases and J by 4 bases, with 14 bases between them. The DNA for the CDR3 is TGTGCTAGTGGTTCCTCTAGGGGTACCGGAAACACCATATATTTT. This translates into CASGSSRGTGNTIYF.

This CDR3 is CASSLMGQGNQGTEAFF. As DNA, the CDR3 is TGCGCCAGCAGCTTGATGGGACAGGGGAATCAAGGCACTGAAGCTTTCTTT. The chain has TRBV5-1 and TRBJ1-1, with 10 bases fitting TRBD1. The V gene's germline CDR1 is SGHRS and CDR2 YFSETQ. There are 17 residues in the CDR3. The J segment lost 4 bases and the V segment lost 1 base, leaving 10 bases of the junction unmatched. Together with reference TRBV5-1 and TRBJ1-1, the CDR3 gives the full variable domain: KAGVTQTPRYLIKTRGQQVTLSCSPISGHRSVSWYQQTPGQGLQFLFEYFSETQRNKGNFPGRFSGRQFSNSRSEMNVSTLELGDSALYLCASSLMGQGNQGTEAFFGQGTRLTVV.

This chain connects TRBV20-1 to TRBJ2-4; 11 bases are shared with TRBD2. This CDR3 region has 18 residues. V lost 3 bases, J lost 6 bases, and 16 bases stayed unmatched. The germline CDR1 and CDR2 sequences are DFQATT and SNEGSKA (reference sequence). The CDR3 DNA follows: TGCAGTGCTAGTGTTCTAGCGGGGGGTTGGACCTCATTAAACATTCAGTACTTC. Its translation: CSASVLAGGWTSLNIQYF.

The gene calls are TRBV25-1 and TRBJ2-2, with D possibly TRBD1 on 6 matching bases. V was shortened by 5 bases and J by 8 bases, with 12 bases between the two germline ends. The CDR3 spans 13 residues. The germline V gene has CDR1 MGHDK and CDR2 SYGVNS. The CDR3 spells CASSPRGGGELFF. CDR3 sequence (DNA): TGTGCCAGCAGTCCCAGGGGCGGGGGGGAGCTGTTTTTT.